This TCR beta chain originates from a study of blood T cell repertoires in COVID-19. The overall study: PBMCs, B-cell-depleted T cells, or T cells were the source of the cDNA or gDNA that made up the material.

The CDR3 spans 13 residues. The trim removed 5 bases at V and 2 bases at J, leaving 2 bases unmatched. Germline CDR1 reads MDHEN; CDR2 reads SYDVKM. Of note for this clone: Other DNA sequences in this specimen translate into the identical CDR3.

Sequencing was performed with immunoSEQ multiplex PCR; in TCRdb, only in-frame clones are kept and a portion is missing. This sample has about 78,000 clones; around nine tenths occur once, and the top ten carry 4.5% to 5%. Input material: peripheral blood. V usage is TRBV28 and J usage is TRBJ1-2; 7 bases fit TRBD1. The TCR comes from a middle-aged man with active or convalescent COVID-19. The CDR3 nucleotides read TGTGCCAGCAGTCTGGGACAGAACTATGGCTACACCTTC. The encoded protein is CASSLGQNYGYTF.